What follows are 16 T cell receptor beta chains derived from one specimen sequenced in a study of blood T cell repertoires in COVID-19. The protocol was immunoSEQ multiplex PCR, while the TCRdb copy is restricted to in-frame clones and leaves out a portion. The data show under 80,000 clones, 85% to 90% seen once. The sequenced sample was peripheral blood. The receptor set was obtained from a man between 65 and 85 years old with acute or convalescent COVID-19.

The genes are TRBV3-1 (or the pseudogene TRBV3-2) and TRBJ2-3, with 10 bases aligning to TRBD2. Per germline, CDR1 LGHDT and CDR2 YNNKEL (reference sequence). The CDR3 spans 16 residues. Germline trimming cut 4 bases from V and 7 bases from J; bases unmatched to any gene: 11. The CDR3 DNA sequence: TGTGCCAGCAGCCCCTGGTACGGACTAGCGGAACATACGCAGTATTTT. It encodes CASSPWYGLAEHTQYF.

CDR3 sequence reads: CASSPPGTGRYEQYF. CDR3 nucleotides: TGTGCCAGCTCACCACCGGGCACAGGGCGCTACGAGCAGTACTTC. This chain uses TRBV18 with TRBJ2-7; perhaps TRBD1 as D (6 bases). Germline CDR1 and CDR2: KGHSH and LQKENI. Trimming stripped 0 bases from V and 3 bases from J, with 12 bases between. This CDR3 spans 15 amino acids.

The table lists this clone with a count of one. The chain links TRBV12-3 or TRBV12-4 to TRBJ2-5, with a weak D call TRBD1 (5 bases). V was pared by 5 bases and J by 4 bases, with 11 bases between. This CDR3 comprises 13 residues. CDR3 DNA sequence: TGTGCCAGCAGTCCGACAGTGGGAGAGACCCAGTACTTC. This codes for CASSPTVGETQYF.

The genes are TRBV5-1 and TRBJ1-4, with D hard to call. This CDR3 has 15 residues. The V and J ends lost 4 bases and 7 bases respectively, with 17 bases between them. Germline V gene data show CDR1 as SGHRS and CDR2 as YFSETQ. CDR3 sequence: CASSQTQAMGEKLFF. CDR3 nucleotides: TGCGCCAGCAGCCAAACTCAGGCTATGGGTGAAAAACTGTTTTTT.

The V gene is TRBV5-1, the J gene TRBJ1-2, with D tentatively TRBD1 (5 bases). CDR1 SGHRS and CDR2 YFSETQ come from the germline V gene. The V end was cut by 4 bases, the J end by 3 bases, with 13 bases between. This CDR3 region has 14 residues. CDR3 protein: CASSLREFDYGYTF. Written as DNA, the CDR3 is TGCGCCAGCAGCCTCAGGGAATTCGACTATGGCTACACCTTC.

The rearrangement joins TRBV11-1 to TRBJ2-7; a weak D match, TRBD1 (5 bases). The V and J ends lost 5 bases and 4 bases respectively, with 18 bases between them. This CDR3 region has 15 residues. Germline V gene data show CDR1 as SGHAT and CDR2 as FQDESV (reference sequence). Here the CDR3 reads CASSKTPQGGYEQYF. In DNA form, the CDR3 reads TGTGCCAGCAGCAAAACCCCCCAGGGTGGGTACGAGCAGTACTTC.

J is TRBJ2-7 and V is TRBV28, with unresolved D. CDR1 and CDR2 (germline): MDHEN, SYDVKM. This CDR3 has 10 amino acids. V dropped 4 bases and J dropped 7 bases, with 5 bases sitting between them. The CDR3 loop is CASSSMEQYF. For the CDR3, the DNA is TGTGCCAGCAGTTCTATGGAGCAGTACTTC.

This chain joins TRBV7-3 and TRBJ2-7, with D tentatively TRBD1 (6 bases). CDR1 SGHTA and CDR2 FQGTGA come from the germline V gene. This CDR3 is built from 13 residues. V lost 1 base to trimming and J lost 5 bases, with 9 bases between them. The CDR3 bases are TGTGCCAGCAGCTTAATCCCAGGGGACGAGCAGTACTTC. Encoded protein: CASSLIPGDEQYF.

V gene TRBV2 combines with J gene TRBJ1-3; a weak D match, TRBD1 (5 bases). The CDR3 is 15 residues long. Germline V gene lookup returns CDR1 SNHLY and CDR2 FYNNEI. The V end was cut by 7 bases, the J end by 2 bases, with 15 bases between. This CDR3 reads CASNPPGRAGNTIYF. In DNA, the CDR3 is TGTGCCAGCAACCCCCCGGGCAGGGCTGGAAACACCATATATTTT.

CDR3 region: CASSFQGQGPGELFF. In DNA, the CDR3 is TGCGCCAGCAGCTTCCAAGGACAGGGGCCCGGGGAGCTGTTTTTT. V usage is TRBV5-1 and J usage is TRBJ2-2, with TRBD1 matching over 9 bases. With 2 bases clipped from V and 6 bases from J, the junction kept 5 bases outside the gene matches. The CDR3 contains 15 residues. Germline V gene lookup returns CDR1 SGHRS and CDR2 YFSETQ.

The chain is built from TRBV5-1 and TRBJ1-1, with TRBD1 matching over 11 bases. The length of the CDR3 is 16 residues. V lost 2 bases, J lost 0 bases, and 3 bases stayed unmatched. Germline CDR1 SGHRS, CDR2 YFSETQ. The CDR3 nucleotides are TGCGCCAGCAGCTTAGGACAGGGGGCGATGAACACTGAAGCTTTCTTT. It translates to CASSLGQGAMNTEAFF.

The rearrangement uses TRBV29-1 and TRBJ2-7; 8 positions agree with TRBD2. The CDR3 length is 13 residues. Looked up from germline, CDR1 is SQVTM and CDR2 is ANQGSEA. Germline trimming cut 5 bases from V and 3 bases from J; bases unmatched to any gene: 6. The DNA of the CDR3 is TGCAGCGTTCTACTCGGGGGGGACTACGAGCAGTACTTC. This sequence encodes CSVLLGGDYEQYF.

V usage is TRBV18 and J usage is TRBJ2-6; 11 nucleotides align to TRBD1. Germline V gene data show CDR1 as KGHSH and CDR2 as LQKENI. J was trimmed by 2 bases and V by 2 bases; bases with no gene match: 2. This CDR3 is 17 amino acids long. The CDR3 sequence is CASSPGGQGAGANVLTF. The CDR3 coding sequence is TGTGCCAGCTCACCAGGGGGACAGGGGGCTGGGGCCAACGTCCTGACTTTC.

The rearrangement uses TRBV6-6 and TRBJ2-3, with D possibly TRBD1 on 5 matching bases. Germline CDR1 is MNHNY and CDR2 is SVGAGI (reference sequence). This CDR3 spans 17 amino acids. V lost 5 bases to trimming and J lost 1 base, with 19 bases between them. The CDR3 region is CASSRIFIGVGTDTQYF. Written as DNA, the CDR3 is TGTGCCAGCAGTCGCATCTTTATAGGGGTTGGCACAGATACGCAGTATTTT.

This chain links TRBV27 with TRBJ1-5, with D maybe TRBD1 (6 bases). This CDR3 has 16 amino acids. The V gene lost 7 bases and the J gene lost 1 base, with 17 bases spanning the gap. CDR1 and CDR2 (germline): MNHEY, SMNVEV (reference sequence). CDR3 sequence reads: CASKPYRDRSNQPQHF. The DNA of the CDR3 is TGTGCCAGCAAACCGTACCGAGACAGGAGCAATCAGCCCCAGCATTTT.

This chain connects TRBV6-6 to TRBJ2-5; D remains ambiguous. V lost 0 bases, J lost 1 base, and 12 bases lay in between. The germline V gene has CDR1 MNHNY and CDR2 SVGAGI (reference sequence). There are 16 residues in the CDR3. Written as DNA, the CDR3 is TGTGCCAGCAGTTACTCGATCCCCGTCGGCCAAGAGACCCAGTACTTC. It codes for CASSYSIPVGQETQYF.